This T cell receptor beta chain was identified in a study of T-cell reconstitution after alpha-beta-depleted transplantation in children. General study findings and limits: Where alpha-beta T cells came from about two months after transplant was reportedly several hundred expanded graft clones. From surviving recipient T cells and thymic progenitors came the high day-60 TCRbeta diversity observed in some patients. Once a year had passed after transplant, T-cell counts and diversity came mostly from newly produced T cells.

This clonotype was detected ten times or more. Antigen: not known. Construction of the TCRbeta library involved unique molecular identifiers. TCRdb called the PCR reads again in MiXCR, with one record for every CDR3 protein. Of tens of thousands of distinct CDR3 sequences listed, roughly 5% were seen once; the top ten hold 18%. The clonotype was recovered from a boy under three years old who had a stem cell transplant for acute myeloid leukemia, so the T cells may come from the graft donor. The sequencing used PBMCs, mostly from graft donor cells, collected 180 days after TCRalphabeta/CD19-depleted stem cell transplant.

CDR3: CASSQPTGLESPLHF. The CDR3 DNA follows: TGTGCCAGCAGCCAACCGACAGGGCTCGAGTCACCCCTCCACTTT. The V gene is TRBV7-8, the J gene TRBJ1-6, with 7 bases identical to TRBD1. The J segment lost 10 bases and the V segment lost 5 bases, leaving 11 bases of the junction unmatched. The CDR3 spans 15 residues. Germline assignment: CDR1 SGHVS and CDR2 FQNEAQ.